Below, one T cell receptor (beta chain) is given with its context. One junction end disagrees with the germline gene, perhaps due to a read error. CDR1 is SQVTM, CDR2 ANQGSEA, per germline. The CDR3 consists of 12 residues. TCRbeta libraries were built with three rounds of nested PCR, modified from ARM-PCR. From the multiplex PCR reads, TCRdb called clonotypes with MiXCR, one entry per CDR3 protein. The sample consists of approximately 86,000 distinct CDR3 sequences, approximately 72% of them appearing once. RNA was extracted from bulk tissue without any cell sorting. The data were taken from a study of tumor and adjacent non-tumor tissue in lung cancer.

The sequencing input was lung tumor tissue. The TCR sequence derives from a middle-aged woman with non-small cell lung cancer. The chain joins TRBV29-1 to TRBJ2-5; no clear D. This CDR3 is CSLEGHEGTQYF. CDR3 bases: TGCAGCCTTGAAGGTCACGAAGGGACCCAGTACTTC.